This T cell receptor (beta chain) appears in the sequencing data of a study of T cells in tuberculosis. Study information: T cells were selected with CD1B tetramers loaded with glucose monomycolate. General study results and limits: Using the GMM-specific repertoire gave under 90% accuracy versus roughly 70% with motifs. Active tuberculosis patients had shorter CDR3-alpha; the beta difference was nonsignificant.

Time point: new active TB diagnosis, blood taken before or within 7 days of starting treatment. Each donor contributed 85,000 to 100,000 T cells on average, unsorted. Per the germline V gene, CDR1 is LGHNT and CDR2 is FRNRAP. J lost 0 bases, V lost 0 bases, and 19 bases had no gene match. CDR3 size: 22 residues. TCRdb's table, derived via immunoSEQ multiplex PCR, lists solely in-frame clones and lacks some. Of 30,000 to 35,000 clones listed, 92% are singletons. Note on this clone: Its antigen is not identified.

Sequenced here: PBMCs, sampled at tuberculosis diagnosis. The chain joins TRBV12-5 to TRBJ2-4; 8 nucleotides align to TRBD2. The source is an adult with tuberculosis. Some clones in this sample may be carry-over from other donors' samples. CDR3 DNA sequence: TGTGCTAGTGGTTTGGTACAGGCCCTCCCTAGAGCGGGAGATACAGCCAAAAACATTCAGTACTTC. Its protein is CASGLVQALPRAGDTAKNIQYF. Full variable domain (remainder filled in from reference TRBV12-5 and TRBJ2-4): DARVTQTPRHKVTEMGQEVTMRCQPILGHNTVFWYRQTMMQGLELLAYFRNRAPLDDSGMPKDRFSAEMPDATLATLKIQPSEPRDSAVYFCASGLVQALPRAGDTAKNIQYFGAGTRLSVL.